This T cell receptor (beta chain) is drawn from a study of blood T cell repertoires in COVID-19. The wider study: Samples representing acute and convalescent COVID-19 were sourced from the United States, Italy and Spain. The analysed material was cDNA or gDNA that came from T cells, B-cell-depleted T cells, or PBMCs.

This CDR3 is built from 14 residues. Germline assignment: CDR1 SGHDN and CDR2 FVKESK. Trimming removed 8 bases at V and 3 bases at J, with 14 bases between. In the original workflow: Amplification with reference gene primers provided the estimates of nucleated cell counts. Method: immunoSEQ multiplex PCR; TCRdb's copy keeps in-frame clones and lacks some. V and J calls and clone size follow that table, whereas D and trimming were derived from the DNA. The sample has tens of thousands of clones; roughly 89% are singletons. Input material: peripheral blood. The chain is built from TRBV14 and TRBJ1-3; D unclear. The source of this sequence is a middle-aged man with active or convalescent COVID-19. DNA of the CDR3: TGTGCCAGCCCTGGAGGGCGCGTTGGAAACACCATATATTTT. This encodes CASPGGRVGNTIYF.